This passage covers 8 T cell receptor beta chains from one sample sequenced in a study of blood T cell repertoires in COVID-19. This table comes from immunoSEQ multiplex PCR, and its TCRdb copy is limited to in-frame clones, with some not included. Of about 270,000 clones in the sample, 80% to 90% are singletons; the top ten hold approximately 4%. Source material: PBMCs or T cells enriched from blood (not recorded which). The receptor source for this set is a woman aged 25 to 39 with acute COVID-19.

J is TRBJ2-1 and V is TRBV25-1; 8 nucleotides agree with TRBD2. Germline CDR1 and CDR2: MGHDK and SYGVNS. After removal of 5 bases from V and 5 bases from J, the junction contained 11 bases not matched to a gene. CDR3 size: 16 residues. CDR3 residues: CASSLSNSGRNNEQFF. As DNA, the CDR3 is TGTGCCAGCAGTCTTAGTAACAGCGGGAGAAACAATGAGCAGTTCTTC.

This clone was detected once. The V gene is TRBV7-8, the J gene TRBJ1-4; D remains unclear. The CDR3 is 15 amino acids. From germline, CDR1 is SGHVS and CDR2 FQNEAQ. The V end was cut by 5 bases, the J end by 0 bases, with 10 bases between. CDR3 region: CASSLYSATNEKLFF. The CDR3 region has the DNA TGTGCCAGCAGCCTTTACAGTGCAACTAATGAAAAACTGTTTTTT.

The chain employs TRBV6-5 and TRBJ1-4; D is uncertain. V lost 0 bases and J 2 bases, leaving 7 bases between the germline ends. Germline values: CDR1 MNHEY, CDR2 SVGAGI. The CDR3 is made up of 15 amino acids. The CDR3 spells CASSYSPGTNEKLFF. CDR3 coding DNA: TGTGCCAGCAGTTACTCACCGGGGACTAATGAAAAACTGTTTTTT.

This chain uses TRBV6-4 with TRBJ2-4; 10 nucleotides align to TRBD1. The germline V gene has CDR1 MRHNA and CDR2 SNTAGT. V gave up 2 bases and J gave up 0 bases; unmatched junction bases: 1. This CDR3 is built from 16 residues. The chain's CDR3 is CASSDDRGQAKNIQYF. Written as DNA, the CDR3 is TGTGCCAGCAGTGACGACAGGGGGCAAGCCAAAAACATTCAGTACTTC.

This chain joins TRBV9 and TRBJ2-1; TRBD2 agrees at 9 bases. In germline, CDR1 is SGDLS, CDR2 YYNGEE. CDR3 length: 16 amino acids. Unmatched junction bases numbered 4, after V lost 2 bases and J lost 1 base. The CDR3 sequence: CASSVGGRASYNEQFF. The CDR3 DNA reads as TGTGCCAGCAGCGTCGGCGGGAGGGCTTCCTACAATGAGCAGTTCTTC.

The gene calls are TRBV28 and TRBJ2-7, with TRBD2 matching 11 bases. In germline, CDR1 is MDHEN, CDR2 SYDVKM. CDR3 length: 17 residues. V lost 6 bases and J lost 2; bases outside the gene matches: 12. The CDR3 loop is CASSRTPGLAETYEQYF. DNA for the CDR3: TGTGCCAGCAGCCGAACCCCGGGACTAGCGGAAACCTACGAGCAGTACTTC.

This clone has only a few counts. V is TRBV7-3 and J is TRBJ2-3, with 11 bases lining up with TRBD2. This CDR3 is built from 15 residues. Germline-derived CDR1 and CDR2 are SGHTA and FQGTGA. V was pared by 4 bases and J by 5 bases, with 5 bases of the junction left unmatched. CDR3 region: CASSSSGGSGDTQYF. The CDR3, as DNA: TGTGCCAGCAGCTCTAGCGGGGGGTCCGGAGATACGCAGTATTTT.

The chain combines TRBV30 with TRBJ1-1; the match to TRBD1 covers 7 bases. The CDR3 runs 11 residues. V shed 5 bases and J 11 bases; nucleotides not matched to a gene: 8. The germline V gene has CDR1 GTSNPN and CDR2 SVGIG (reference sequence). CDR3: CAWWDRVLAFF. CDR3 DNA sequence: TGTGCCTGGTGGGACAGAGTTTTGGCTTTCTTT.